Listed here are 26 T cell receptor beta chains from one sample, sequenced in a study of cytomegalovirus exposure and HLA in healthy donors. It was with 60 Vbeta and 13 Jbeta primers that the PCR ran. Some clones are missing from TCRdb's copy, which holds only in-frame ones; the method was immunoSEQ multiplex PCR. This sample carries some 150,000 clones, roughly 81% of them seen once, and the ten largest clones take approximately 1.5%. The sequenced sample was PBMCs. These receptors all stem from a female donor in good health and CMV-seronegative.

The V call is TRBV25-1, the J call TRBJ2-3; 8 nucleotides line up with TRBD1. This CDR3 has 12 amino acids. From germline, CDR1 is MGHDK and CDR2 SYGVNS. The ends lost 7 bases at V and 6 bases at J; junction bases unmatched: 3. In DNA form, the CDR3 reads TGTGCCAGCAAGGACAGGGTCGATACGCAGTATTTT. Its protein is CASKDRVDTQYF.

The rearrangement uses TRBV19 and TRBJ2-7; 7 bases map to TRBD1. The V segment lost 4 bases and the J segment 5 bases; nucleotides outside the gene matches: 8. The CDR3 totals 14 residues. Germline assignment: CDR1 LNHDA and CDR2 SQIVND (reference sequence). This CDR3 reads CASSSRGQDNEQYF. Here the CDR3 DNA reads TGTGCCAGTAGTAGTCGAGGACAGGACAACGAGCAGTACTTC.

The J gene is TRBJ2-7, the V gene TRBV6-6, with D possibly matching TRBD1 (5 bases). V lost 4 bases and J 6 bases, leaving 16 bases between the germline ends. This CDR3 contains 14 residues. CDR1 MNHNY and CDR2 SVGAGI come from the germline V gene (reference sequence). The CDR3 coding sequence is TGTGCCAGCAGTTCCGCGCAGGGCTCCCGCGAGCAGTACTTC. It is translated as CASSSAQGSREQYF.

The chain joins TRBV27 to TRBJ2-2, with 15 bases aligning to TRBD2. Germline CDR1 reads MNHEY; CDR2 reads SMNVEV (reference sequence). The CDR3 has 15 residues. V lost 5 bases to trimming and J lost 13 bases; unmatched junction nucleotides: 8. For the CDR3, the DNA is TGTGCCAGCAGTCCTGGACTAGCGGGGGGGCTGGTGCTGTTTTTT. This gives the protein CASSPGLAGGLVLFF.

The chain combines TRBV9 with TRBJ2-7; D uncertain. Between the trimmed V and J ends, which lost 1 base and 6 bases, there was a span of 17 bases. CDR3 size: 15 residues. Germline CDR1 reads SGDLS; CDR2 reads YYNGEE. The CDR3 nucleotides are TGTGCCAGCAGCGTACATGGCGGAGATCCCGCCGAGCAGTACTTC. It encodes CASSVHGGDPAEQYF.

As DNA, the CDR3 is TGTGCCAGCAGTGAAGGGGCAGGGCGGGGCGAGCAGTACTTC. Protein: CASSEGAGRGEQYF. V usage is TRBV6-1 and J usage is TRBJ2-5, with D possibly being TRBD2 (6 bases). The J call may be mistaken, given a closer DNA end match to TRBJ2-7. The CDR3 is made up of 14 amino acids. The V gene's germline CDR1 is MNHNS and CDR2 SASEGT.

The chain carries TRBV10-3 and TRBJ2-7; 9 bases align to TRBD1. This CDR3 region has 14 residues. Germline loops: CDR1 ENHRY, CDR2 SYGVKD. The trim removed 5 bases at V and 2 bases at J, leaving 4 bases unmatched. Written as DNA, the CDR3 is TGTGCCATCAGTCTGAGACAGGGGGCCTACGAGCAGTACTTC. Protein: CAISLRQGAYEQYF.

In the case of this clone: Other nucleotide sequences in the sample specify the same CDR3. This chain uses TRBV7-2 with TRBJ2-5; tentatively, D is TRBD2 (6 bases). This CDR3 is 13 amino acids long. Trimming cost V 8 bases and J 1 base, with 11 bases left between them. Germline assignment: CDR1 SGHTA and CDR2 FQGNSA. CDR3 loop: CASSPGVQETQYF. The CDR3 DNA sequence: TGTGCCAGCTCCCCGGGGGTCCAAGAGACCCAGTACTTC.

In its sample, this clone was seen once. The gene calls are TRBV5-1 and TRBJ2-5; D is possibly TRBD1 (6 bases). Germline V CDR1 and CDR2: SGHRS, YFSETQ. V lost 5 bases and J lost 5, with 19 bases in between. The CDR3 extends over 15 amino acids. For the CDR3, the DNA is TGCGCCAGCAGGCCAACTCCCGGGACATCTGAGACCCAGTACTTC. This encodes CASRPTPGTSETQYF.

This clone was counted a single time. This sequence joins TRBV27 and TRBJ2-7, with 10 bases fitting TRBD1. The CDR3 covers 14 residues. CDR1 and CDR2 from the germline V gene are MNHEY and SMNVEV (reference sequence). Trimming took 6 bases from V and 4 from J; bases not matched to a gene: 6. The CDR3 DNA is TGTGCCAGCAGCTTGGACAGGGGGACTTACGAGCAGTACTTC. This codes for CASSLDRGTYEQYF.

The rearrangement uses TRBV4-1 and TRBJ2-7, with 7 bases lining up with TRBD2. The CDR3 runs 16 residues. The germline V gene encodes CDR1 MGHRA and CDR2 YSYEKL. Losses at the gene ends were 5 bases for V and 4 bases for J; bases not matched to a gene: 14. The CDR3 DNA is TGCGCCAGCAGCAAAGGTCAGCGGGACCCAGGGTACGAGCAGTACTTC. Its translation is CASSKGQRDPGYEQYF.

The chain combines TRBV4-2 with TRBJ1-2; D not certain. This CDR3 has 15 amino acids. From germline, CDR1 is LGHNA and CDR2 YNFKEQ. Trimming stripped 0 bases from V and 8 bases from J, with 16 bases between. CDR3 DNA sequence: TGTGCCAGCAGCCAAGAAACGAGGGCGACTATCGGCTACACCTTC. Amino acids: CASSQETRATIGYTF.

Regarding this clone: Other nucleotide sequences from this sample produce the same CDR3. The rearrangement links TRBV7-3 to TRBJ2-3; D is uncertain. V dropped 2 bases and J dropped 4 bases, with 4 bases sitting between them. From germline, CDR1 is SGHTA and CDR2 FQGTGA. The CDR3 has 12 residues. This CDR3 reads CASSLLSDTQYF. The CDR3, as DNA: TGTGCCAGCAGCTTACTGTCAGATACGCAGTATTTT.

This CDR3 is CASSLPQVSGYGYTF. The CDR3 DNA follows: TGTGCCAGCAGTTTACCCCAAGTGAGCGGCTATGGCTACACCTTC. This sequence joins TRBV28 and TRBJ1-2; no reliable D call. Germline CDR1 is MDHEN and CDR2 is SYDVKM. Trimming removed 2 bases from V and 4 bases from J, with 14 bases in between. This CDR3 spans 15 amino acids.

This clone was observed a single time. J is TRBJ2-3 and V is TRBV5-1; 9 bases are a match to TRBD1. The germline V gene has CDR1 SGHRS and CDR2 YFSETQ. CDR3 length equals 16 residues. V shed 4 bases, J shed 1 base, and the junction held 7 bases outside the gene matches. In DNA, the CDR3 is TGCGCCAGCAGCAAGGGACAGGGAGGTGGCACAGATACGCAGTATTTT. Its translation is CASSKGQGGGTDTQYF.

V is TRBV5-4 and J is TRBJ2-3; the D gene is possibly TRBD1 (7 bases). Germline CDR1 reads SGHNT; CDR2 reads YYREEE (reference sequence). The CDR3 sequence is 15 residues long. The V end was cut by 4 bases, the J end by 3 bases, with 15 bases between. This CDR3 reads CASSLQTGRTDTQYF. In DNA, the CDR3 is TGTGCCAGCAGCCTGCAGACAGGGAGGACAGATACGCAGTATTTT.

The chain combines TRBV5-1 with TRBJ1-2; 8 positions match TRBD1. The germline V gene has CDR1 SGHRS and CDR2 YFSETQ. The J segment lost 6 bases and the V segment lost 2 bases, leaving 3 bases of the junction unmatched. The CDR3 is 13 amino acids. CDR3 nucleotide sequence: TGCGCCAGCAGCTTACAGGGGGTGGATGGCTACACCTTC. It encodes CASSLQGVDGYTF.

This chain links TRBV18 with TRBJ1-3, with D hard to call. Germline loops: CDR1 KGHSH, CDR2 LQKENI. The CDR3 covers 13 residues. V lost 8 bases to trimming and J lost 0 bases, with 8 bases between them. This CDR3 is CASRESSGNTIYF. The CDR3 DNA follows: TGTGCCAGCAGGGAGAGCTCTGGAAACACCATATATTTT.

Regarding this clone: Other DNA sequences in the sample encode the same CDR3. The V call is TRBV4-1, the J call TRBJ1-3; D may be TRBD1 (6 bases). This CDR3 has 16 residues. Germline loops: CDR1 MGHRA, CDR2 YSYEKL. V lost 4 bases to trimming and J lost 0 bases, with 13 bases between them. In DNA form, the CDR3 reads TGCGCCAGCAGCCGCGAGCGGGACAACTCTGGAAACACCATATATTTT. It specifies CASSRERDNSGNTIYF.

The V and J genes are TRBV27 and TRBJ2-3, with 7 positions matching TRBD2. The CDR3 runs to 18 residues. The V and J ends lost 1 base and 3 bases, in that order; junction bases with no gene match: 13. Looked up from germline, CDR1 is MNHEY and CDR2 is SMNVEV (reference sequence). This CDR3 is CASSLYLPRDYQTDTQYF. CDR3 sequence (DNA): TGTGCCAGCAGTTTATACCTCCCTAGGGACTACCAGACAGATACGCAGTATTTT.

V and J are TRBV2 and TRBJ1-2; no definite D call. Trimming removed 5 bases at V and 13 bases at J, with 23 bases between. The CDR3 runs to 14 residues. Germline CDR1 and CDR2: SNHLY and FYNNEI. CDR3 region: CASSNPLRRELCTF. In nucleotides, the CDR3 is TGTGCCAGCAGTAACCCACTGAGGAGGGAGCTTTGCACCTTC.

The V gene is TRBV5-1, the J gene TRBJ2-1; the D gene is possibly TRBD2 (5 bases). The V gene's germline CDR1 is SGHRS and CDR2 YFSETQ. V lost 8 bases and J lost 10, with 22 bases in between. The CDR3 covers 14 residues. The DNA of the CDR3 is TGCGCCAGGTCGCCTGAGGCCGGGGTCATCGAGCAGTTCTTC. The encoded protein is CARSPEAGVIEQFF.

This clone was recorded a few times. The gene calls are TRBV5-1 and TRBJ2-3; D remains ambiguous. CDR3 length equals 12 residues. V was trimmed by 0 bases and J by 7 bases, leaving 6 bases between them. CDR1 is SGHRS, CDR2 YFSETQ, per germline. The CDR3 DNA sequence: TGCGCCAGCAGCTTGGTCCCCTATACGCAGTATTTT. Encoded protein: CASSLVPYTQYF.

This clone was detected once. J is TRBJ2-7 and V is TRBV27, with a weak D call TRBD2 (5 bases). The V end lost 3 bases, the J end lost 2 bases, and 14 bases lay between the germline ends. Germline V CDR1 and CDR2: MNHEY, SMNVEV (reference sequence). The CDR3 consists of 15 residues. CDR3 region: CASSFGAGKTYEQYF. DNA for the CDR3: TGTGCCAGCAGTTTTGGTGCCGGGAAAACCTACGAGCAGTACTTC.

The chain uses TRBV5-8 and TRBJ2-1; tentative D call: TRBD1 (6 bases). The CDR3 runs to 17 residues. Germline CDR1 reads SGHTS; CDR2 reads YDEGEE. Trimming pared 3 bases from V and 0 bases from J, leaving 16 bases between. In DNA form, the CDR3 reads TGTGCCAGCAGCTCCTCCACAGGGATGAGCTCCTACAATGAGCAGTTCTTC. It yields the protein CASSSSTGMSSYNEQFF.

This clone occurred a few times. The V call is TRBV7-9, the J call TRBJ2-2; no definite D call. V shed 5 bases and J shed 4 bases, with 11 bases lying between them. The CDR3 runs 14 residues. The germline V gene encodes CDR1 SEHNR and CDR2 FQNEAQ (reference sequence). CDR3 sequence (DNA): TGTGCCAGCAGCCGCACAGTGTCCACCGGGGAGCTGTTTTTT. It yields the protein CASSRTVSTGELFF.